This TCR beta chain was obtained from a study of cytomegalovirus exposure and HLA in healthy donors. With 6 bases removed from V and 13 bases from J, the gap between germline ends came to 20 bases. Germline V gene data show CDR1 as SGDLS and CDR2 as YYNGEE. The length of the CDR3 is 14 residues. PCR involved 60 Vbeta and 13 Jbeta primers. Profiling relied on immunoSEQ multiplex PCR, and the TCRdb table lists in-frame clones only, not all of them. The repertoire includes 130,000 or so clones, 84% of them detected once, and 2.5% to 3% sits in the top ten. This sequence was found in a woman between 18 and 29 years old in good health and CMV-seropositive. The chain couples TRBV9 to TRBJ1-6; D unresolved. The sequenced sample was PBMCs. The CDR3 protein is CASTPHPVNMPLHF. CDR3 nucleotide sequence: TGTGCCAGCACCCCACACCCCGTGAATATGCCCCTCCACTTT.